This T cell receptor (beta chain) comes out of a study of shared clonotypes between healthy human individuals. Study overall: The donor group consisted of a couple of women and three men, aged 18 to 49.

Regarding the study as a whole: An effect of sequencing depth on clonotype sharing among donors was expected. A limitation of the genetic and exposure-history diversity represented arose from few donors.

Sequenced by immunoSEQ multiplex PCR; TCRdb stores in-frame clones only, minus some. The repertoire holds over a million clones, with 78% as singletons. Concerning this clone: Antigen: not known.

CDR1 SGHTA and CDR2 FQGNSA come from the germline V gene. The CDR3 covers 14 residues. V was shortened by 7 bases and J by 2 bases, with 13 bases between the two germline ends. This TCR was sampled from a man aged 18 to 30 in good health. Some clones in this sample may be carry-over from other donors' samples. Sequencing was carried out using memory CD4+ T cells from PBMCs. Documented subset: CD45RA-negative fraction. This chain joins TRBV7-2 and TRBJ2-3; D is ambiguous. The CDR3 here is CASTPGTNTDTQYF. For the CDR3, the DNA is TGTGCCAGCACCCCAGGAACGAACACAGATACGCAGTATTTT.